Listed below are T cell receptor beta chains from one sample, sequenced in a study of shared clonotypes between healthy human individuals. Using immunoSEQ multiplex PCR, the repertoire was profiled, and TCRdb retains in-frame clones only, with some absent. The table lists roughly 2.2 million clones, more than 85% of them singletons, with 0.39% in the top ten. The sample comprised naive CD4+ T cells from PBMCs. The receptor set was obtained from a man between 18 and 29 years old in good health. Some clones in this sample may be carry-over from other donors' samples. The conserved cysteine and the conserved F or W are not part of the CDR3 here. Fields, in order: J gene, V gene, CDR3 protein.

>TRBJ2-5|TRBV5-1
ASSSLWGAQETQY
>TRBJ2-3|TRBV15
ATNLAGGVSDTQY
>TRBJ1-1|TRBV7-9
ASSEGTFGAEAF
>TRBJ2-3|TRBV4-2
ASSQGKRDRVVRDTQY
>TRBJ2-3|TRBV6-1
ASSAWRGRNTDTQY
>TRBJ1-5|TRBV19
ASSIRRDQPQH
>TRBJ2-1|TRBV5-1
ASSVGQNNEQF
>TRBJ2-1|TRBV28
ASSLRGTGGYNEQF
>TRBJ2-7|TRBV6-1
ASSERFWGGMSSYEQY
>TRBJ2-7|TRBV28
ASSGDSYEQY
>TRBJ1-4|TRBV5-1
ASSPPGSNEKLF
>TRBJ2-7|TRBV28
ASSYRDRYTYEQY
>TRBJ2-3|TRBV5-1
ASSLGDSTADTQY
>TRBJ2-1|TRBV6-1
ASSDSGRSYNEQF
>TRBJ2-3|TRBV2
ASSVAGTDTQY
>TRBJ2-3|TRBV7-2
ASSRTSGSTDTQY
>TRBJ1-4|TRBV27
ASSRGQLREKLF
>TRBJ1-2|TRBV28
ASSAWGGSGGYT
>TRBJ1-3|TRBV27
ASSSDAGLGNTIY
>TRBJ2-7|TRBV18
ASSKTRMAPSYEQY
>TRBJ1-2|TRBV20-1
SAPGGYT
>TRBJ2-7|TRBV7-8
ASRYSRESSYEQY
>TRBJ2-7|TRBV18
ASSRPPEQGDSGSSYEQY
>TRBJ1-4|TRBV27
ASSTLDRGNEKLF
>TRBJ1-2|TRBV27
ASSRPGGGGEGYT
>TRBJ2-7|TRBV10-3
AISESIVGQGVEQY
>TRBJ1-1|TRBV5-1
ASSVTVANTEAF
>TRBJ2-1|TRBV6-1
ASSDRTGTSGYNEQF
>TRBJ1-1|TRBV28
ASRKLNTEAF
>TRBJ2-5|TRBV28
ASSPTQETQY
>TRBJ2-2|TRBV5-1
ASSSVPGENTGELF
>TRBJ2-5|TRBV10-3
AIRVGGQQETQY
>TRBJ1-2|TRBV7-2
ASSPTGNYGYT
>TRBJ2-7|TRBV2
ASIPDRGRNEQY
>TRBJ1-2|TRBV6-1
ASSENRVYGYT
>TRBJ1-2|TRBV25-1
ASSPRGPLELSGYT
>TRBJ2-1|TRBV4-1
ASSQVSNPNEQF
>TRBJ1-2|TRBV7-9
ASSLAGGARTYGYT
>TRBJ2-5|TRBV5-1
ASRGGSEETQY
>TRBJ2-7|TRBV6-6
ASSYSIGAGVGEQY
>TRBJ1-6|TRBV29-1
SDRQGTYNSPLH
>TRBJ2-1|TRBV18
ASSLTSGRAEEQF
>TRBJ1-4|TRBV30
AWSISVATNEKLF
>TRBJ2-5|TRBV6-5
ASSTPPETQY
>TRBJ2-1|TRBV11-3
ASSLGGSSSYNEQF
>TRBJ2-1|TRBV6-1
ASSERAFGVGNEQF
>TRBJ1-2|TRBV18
ASSRGTGPIYGYT